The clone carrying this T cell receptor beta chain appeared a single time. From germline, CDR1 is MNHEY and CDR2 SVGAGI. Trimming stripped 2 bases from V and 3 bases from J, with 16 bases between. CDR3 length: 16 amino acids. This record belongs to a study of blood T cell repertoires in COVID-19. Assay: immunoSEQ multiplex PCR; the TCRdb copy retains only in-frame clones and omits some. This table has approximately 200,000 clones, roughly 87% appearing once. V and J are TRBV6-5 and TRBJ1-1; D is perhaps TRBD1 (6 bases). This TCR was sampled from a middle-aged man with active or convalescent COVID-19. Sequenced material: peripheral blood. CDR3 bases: TGTGCCAGCAGTTACGAGTCGACAGGTACCTACACTGAAGCTTTCTTT. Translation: CASSYESTGTYTEAFF.